Given below is one T cell receptor beta chain in context. The data originate from a study of blood T cell repertoires in COVID-19. Study context: The cDNA or gDNA used as material had been derived from T cells, B-cell-depleted T cells, or PBMCs.

Some clones are missing from TCRdb's copy, which holds only in-frame ones; the method was immunoSEQ multiplex PCR. The sample includes about 260,000 clones, 84% seen only once; the top ten take over 8.5%. Trimming stripped 2 bases from V and 2 bases from J, with 5 bases between. The CDR3 runs to 13 residues. CDR1 SGHTA and CDR2 FQGTGA come from the germline V gene. The sequence derives from a human donor in a cohort sampled during active COVID-19. The rearrangement joins TRBV7-3 to TRBJ2-3; D gene uncertain. Sequenced input: peripheral blood. CDR3 sequence reads: CASSLVYTDTQYF. CDR3 DNA: TGTGCCAGCAGCTTAGTCTACACAGATACGCAGTATTTT.